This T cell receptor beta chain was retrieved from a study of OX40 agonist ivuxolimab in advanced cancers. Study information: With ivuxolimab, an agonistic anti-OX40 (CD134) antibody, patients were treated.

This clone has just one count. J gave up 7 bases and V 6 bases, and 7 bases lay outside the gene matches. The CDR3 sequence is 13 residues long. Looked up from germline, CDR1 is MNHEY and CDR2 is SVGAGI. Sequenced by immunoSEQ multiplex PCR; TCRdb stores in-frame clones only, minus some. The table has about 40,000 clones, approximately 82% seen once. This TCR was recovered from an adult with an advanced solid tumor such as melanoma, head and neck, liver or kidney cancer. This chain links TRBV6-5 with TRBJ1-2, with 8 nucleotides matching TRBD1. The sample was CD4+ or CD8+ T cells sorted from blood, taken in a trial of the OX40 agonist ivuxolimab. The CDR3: CASSPGQGLGYTF. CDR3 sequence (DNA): TGTGCCAGCAGCCCAGGACAGGGTCTTGGCTACACCTTC.